These 13 T cell receptor beta chains share one sample of origin, sequenced in a study of cytomegalovirus exposure and HLA in healthy donors. With 60 Vbeta and 13 Jbeta primers, the PCR was carried out. Sequencing was performed with immunoSEQ multiplex PCR; in TCRdb, only in-frame clones are kept and a portion is missing. The table records 150,000 to 200,000 clones, more than 85% of them present only once. Sequenced input: PBMCs. The origin of the receptors is a woman aged 18 to 35 in good health and CMV-seronegative.

This clone was counted between two and nine times. The chain recombines TRBV2 with TRBJ1-3, with 7 bases identical to TRBD1. CDR1 and CDR2 (germline): SNHLY, FYNNEI. There are 16 residues in the CDR3. V lost 6 bases and J lost 1; bases outside the gene matches: 9. CDR3 loop: CASSASNRGSGNTIYF. The CDR3 DNA sequence: TGTGCCAGCAGCGCTAGCAACAGGGGATCTGGAAACACCATATATTTT.

V and J are TRBV7-3 and TRBJ2-2; a possible D gene is TRBD2 (6 bases). From germline, CDR1 is SGHTA and CDR2 FQGTGA. The V end lost 2 bases, the J end lost 5 bases, and 9 bases lay between the germline ends. The CDR3 is made up of 14 amino acids. DNA of the CDR3: TGTGCCAGCAGCTTAGTCGGGAGTACCGGGGAGCTGTTTTTT. Its protein is CASSLVGSTGELFF.

The chain uses TRBV5-1 and TRBJ2-5; D remains ambiguous. This CDR3 has 14 residues. Trimming stripped 0 bases from V and 2 bases from J, with 8 bases between. CDR1 is SGHRS and CDR2 is YFSETQ in the germline V gene. The CDR3 is CASSLAAGQETQYF. Here the CDR3 DNA reads TGCGCCAGCAGCTTGGCGGCAGGTCAAGAGACCCAGTACTTC. Combining the CDR3 with reference TRBV5-1 and TRBJ2-5 gives the whole variable domain KAGVTQTPRYLIKTRGQQVTLSCSPISGHRSVSWYQQTPGQGLQFLFEYFSETQRNKGNFPGRFSGRQFSNSRSEMNVSTLELGDSALYLCASSLAAGQETQYFGPGTRLLVL.

As for this clone: A read error may produce the germline difference seen at one junction end. The chain combines TRBV6-6 with TRBJ1-1; D call uncertain. Germline assignment: CDR1 MNHNY and CDR2 SVGAGI (reference sequence). CDR3 length equals 13 residues. The DNA for the CDR3 is TGTGCCAGCCTTCACGAGCCGAACGCTGAAGCTTTCTTT. Its protein product is CASLHEPNAEAFF.

The V call is TRBV5-8, the J call TRBJ2-1; 11 bases match TRBD2. The germline gives CDR1 SGHTS, CDR2 YDEGEE. V was pared by 4 bases and J by 5 bases, with 17 bases of the junction left unmatched. CDR3 size: 19 residues. CDR3 loop: CASSPGLAGPSLSHNEQFF. CDR3 DNA: TGTGCCAGCAGCCCTGGACTAGCGGGCCCAAGCCTTTCGCACAATGAGCAGTTCTTC.

This clone was counted between two and nine times. The chain carries TRBV6-1 and TRBJ1-6; 8 bases agree with TRBD1. J lost 4 bases, V lost 4 bases, and 9 bases had no gene match. Germline V lookup: CDR1 MNHNS, CDR2 SASEGT. The CDR3 is 17 amino acids. In DNA, the CDR3 is TGTGCCAGCAGTGCTACATCGACAGGGGCGTATAATTCACCCCTCCACTTT. It is translated as CASSATSTGAYNSPLHF.

The chain couples TRBV15 to TRBJ1-1; 8 bases match TRBD1. Per germline, CDR1 LNHNV and CDR2 YYDKDF (reference sequence). The J segment lost 0 bases and the V segment lost 0 bases, leaving 3 bases of the junction unmatched. The CDR3 has 16 amino acids. This CDR3 is CATSREEGQVNTEAFF. As DNA, the CDR3 is TGTGCCACCAGCAGAGAAGAGGGACAGGTGAACACTGAAGCTTTCTTT. Based on the CDR3 plus reference TRBV15 and TRBJ1-1, the full variable domain is DAMVIQNPRYQVTQFGKPVTLSCSQTLNHNVMYWYQQKSSQAPKLLFHYYDKDFNNEADTPDNFQSRRPNTSFCFLDIRSPGLGDTAMYLCATSREEGQVNTEAFFGQGTRLTVV.

The chain uses TRBV6-1 and TRBJ2-1; 12 positions agree with TRBD1. The CDR3 contains 14 residues. Germline CDR1 is MNHNS and CDR2 is SASEGT. The V gene end was trimmed by 6 bases and the J gene end by 7 bases; junction bases not matched to a gene: 4. The CDR3 sequence is CASSSGQGANEQFF. The CDR3 nucleotides are TGTGCCAGCAGCTCGGGACAGGGGGCGAATGAGCAGTTCTTC.

With regard to this clone: Other DNA sequences in the sample encode the same CDR3. The rearrangement joins TRBV18 to TRBJ1-2, with a weak D call TRBD1 (5 bases). Germline CDR1 reads KGHSH; CDR2 reads LQKENI. V gave up 3 bases and J gave up 2 bases, with 7 bases separating them. The CDR3 runs to 13 residues. For the CDR3, the DNA is TGTGCCAGCTCACCTGGGGGGAACTATGGCTACACCTTC. It translates to CASSPGGNYGYTF.

The CDR3 sequence: CASSSLGQGYQPQHF. CDR3 nucleotides: TGTGCCAGCAGCAGCCTTGGGCAGGGTTATCAGCCCCAGCATTTT. This chain connects TRBV7-8 to TRBJ1-5, with D possibly matching TRBD1 (5 bases). The CDR3 extends over 15 amino acids. V lost 5 bases and J lost 5, with 16 bases in between. Germline V gene sequence: CDR1 SGHVS, CDR2 FQNEAQ.

The chain has TRBV5-1 and TRBJ1-1; D gene uncertain. This CDR3 is 13 amino acids long. Between the trimmed V and J ends, which lost 2 bases and 0 bases, there was a span of 5 bases. In germline, CDR1 is SGHRS, CDR2 YFSETQ. The CDR3, as DNA: TGCGCCAGCAGCTTAATCATGAACACTGAAGCTTTCTTT. Amino acids: CASSLIMNTEAFF.

The chain combines TRBV7-8 with TRBJ2-7; D is uncertain. The CDR3 extends over 15 amino acids. From germline, CDR1 is SGHVS and CDR2 FQNEAQ. V was clipped by 1 base and J by 3 bases, with 13 bases between them. CDR3 loop: CASSLEAGAFYEQYF. The CDR3 DNA sequence: TGTGCCAGCAGCTTAGAGGCAGGTGCATTCTACGAGCAGTACTTC.

The rearrangement uses TRBV7-9 and TRBJ2-2; maybe TRBD2 (5 bases). The CDR3 loop spans 16 amino acids. Trimming cost V 5 bases and J 1 base, with 14 bases left between them. Germline V CDR1 and CDR2: SEHNR, FQNEAQ (reference sequence). Here the CDR3 reads CASSPRRGKNTGELFF. The CDR3, as DNA: TGTGCCAGCAGCCCCCGGAGAGGGAAGAACACCGGGGAGCTGTTTTTT.